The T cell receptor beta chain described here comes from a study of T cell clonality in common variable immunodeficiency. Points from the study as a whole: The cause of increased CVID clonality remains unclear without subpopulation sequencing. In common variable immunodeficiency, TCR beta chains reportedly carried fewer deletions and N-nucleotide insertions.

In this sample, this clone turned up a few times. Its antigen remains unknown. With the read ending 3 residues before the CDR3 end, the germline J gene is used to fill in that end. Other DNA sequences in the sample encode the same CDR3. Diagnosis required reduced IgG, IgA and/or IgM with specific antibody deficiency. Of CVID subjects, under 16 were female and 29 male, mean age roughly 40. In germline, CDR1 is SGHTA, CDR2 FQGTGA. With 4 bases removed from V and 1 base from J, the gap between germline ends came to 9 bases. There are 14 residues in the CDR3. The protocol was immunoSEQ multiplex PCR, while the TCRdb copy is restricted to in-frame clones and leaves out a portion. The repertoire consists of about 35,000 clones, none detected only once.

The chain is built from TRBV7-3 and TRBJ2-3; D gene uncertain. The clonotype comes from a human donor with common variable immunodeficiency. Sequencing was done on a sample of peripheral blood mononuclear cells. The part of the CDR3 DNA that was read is TGTGCCAGCAGCTATAGTGCGGGCACAGATACG. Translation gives CASSYSAGTDT. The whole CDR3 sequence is CASSYSAGTDTQYF.